The source of this T cell receptor beta chain is a study of technical replicates of blood from a handful of donors. Produced via immunoSEQ multiplex PCR; TCRdb's table is partial and in-frame only. The sample records approximately 70,000 clones, 91% being singletons. Germline assignment: CDR1 MGHDK and CDR2 SYGVNS. The CDR3 sequence is 17 residues long. V lost 1 base and J 5 bases, leaving 20 bases between the germline ends. The chain links TRBV25-1 to TRBJ1-1; tentatively, D is TRBD1 (6 bases). The sequenced material came from T cells isolated from PBMCs. The TCR sequence derives from a human donor in good health. Some clones in this sample may be carry-over from other donors' samples. The CDR3 reads CASSELVQGRRGTEAFF. The CDR3 DNA sequence: TGTGCCAGCAGTGAATTAGTCCAGGGGAGAAGGGGTACTGAAGCTTTCTTT.